This TCR beta chain appears in the sequencing data of a study of T cells in Graves' hyperthyroidism and ophthalmopathy. Amplification of TCR beta CDR3 regions used RNA as the template. The HTBI primer set served for first-round RT-PCR of the TCR CDR3. TCRdb used MiXCR to reprocess the multiplex PCR reads, holding one entry per CDR3 protein. Among roughly 400,000 distinct CDR3 sequences, over 12% were seen once, and the ten largest hold around 28%. This clonotype has a handful of counts. One end of the junction varies from germline; a read error may be responsible. This CDR3 comprises 14 residues. Germline CDR1 is KGHSH and CDR2 is LQKENI.

Sequencing was performed on blood. The TCR originated in a man over 45 with Graves' ophthalmopathy. This chain links TRBV18 with TRBJ2-5, with a weak D call TRBD2 (6 bases). CDR3 in DNA: TGTGACAGCTCACCACGGGGGTACGGAGAGACCCAGTACTTC. Amino acids: CDSSPRGYGETQYF.